This T cell receptor (beta chain) was sequenced during a study of T cells in Graves' hyperthyroidism and ophthalmopathy (dated by TCRdb to the late 2010s). In the study overall: Peripheral blood was collected at initial diagnosis, before any treatment. Once sampling was done, hyperthyroidism patients were given methimazole at a starting dose of 30 mg daily, whereas ophthalmopathy patients were given high-dose intravenous methylprednisolone. Thyroid tissue and blood T-cell repertoires from about six Graves' hyperthyroidism patients were also compared in the study. A discovery cohort of fewer than 110 patients, about 44 with Graves' ophthalmopathy and roughly 59 with stable Graves' hyperthyroidism, was used to find distinguishing TCR V-J signatures. The approximately 100 discovery patients were randomly divided into training and test sets at a 7:3 ratio. Prospective prediction of ophthalmopathy was tested in an independent validation cohort of 18 to 20 hyperthyroidism patients and 15 to 17 patients who later progressed to ophthalmopathy. The paper describes TCR Vbeta CDR3 sequencing of about 140 peripheral blood samples, made up of fewer than 50 ophthalmopathy patients, 70 to 75 hyperthyroidism patients and about 17 progressor patients. On the study overall, not on this receptor specifically: In validation, the model predicted progression to ophthalmopathy with 60% to 71% sensitivity and around 72% specificity, a median of roughly seven months before onset. No statistical method was used to fix the sample size in advance, and group allocation was not hidden from the investigators. A model built on a 13 V-J signature distinguished ophthalmopathy from stable hyperthyroidism, reaching roughly 88% sensitivity and around 82% specificity in cross-validation and 80%/75% in testing. Most expanded thyroid clonotypes (frequency above 0.001) were also detected in blood, a finding suggesting that blood repertoires may reflect thyroid immune responses.

TCR beta CDR3 regions were amplified from RNA transcripts. A first-round RT-PCR of the TCR CDR3 used the HTBI primer set with the Qiagen OneStep RT-PCR kit. The libraries were constructed in a second round of multiplex PCR and then size-selected and purified. Sequencing of the libraries was done on an Illumina HiSeq2000 using paired-end 100 bp reads. The original pipeline was this. SOAPnuke was used to process the raw data, removing reads that contained adapters or uncalled bases, had a mean Phred below 15, or lacked an exact match to the constant primer or identifier. High-quality paired reads were merged using COPE v1.2.5, and each unique nucleotide sequence was defined as a clonotype. MiTCR v1.1 was used to align the clonotypes against IMGT TRBV, TRBD and TRBJ reference segments. Only V-J combinations with frequency above 0.0001, covering roughly 99% of repertoires, were analysed. The TCS score was defined as F50 (clonal expansion) divided by E x V (chaos), with BLOSUM62-based TCRdist calculated between CDR3 peptides within each V-J. Welch's t-statistics and random forest reduced fewer than 550 V-J features to around 14, which were used in a naive Bayes classifier (R e1071). TCRdb ran its own pipeline on the public reads, namely fastp trimming at Q25 and MiXCR clone calling, and kept in-frame beta chains. Each CDR3 protein gets just one entry, which takes the most common genes and DNA from the rows behind it. Clone size and V and J calls follow TCRdb, not the original study. A total of about 620,000 distinct CDR3 sequences appear in this sample, roughly 15% of them only once. Of the sample, about 3.8% is held by the ten largest clones.

Cut back by 1 base and 6 bases, the V and J ends lie 15 bases apart. From a lookup of the germline V gene, CDR1 and CDR2 are SGHTA and FQGNSA. The CDR3 holds 15 amino acids from the cysteine to the phenylalanine. The entry retains the CDR3 DNA only, 45 bases that are in frame from base 1. There are many counts of this clonotype. This receptor's antigen is unknown. Base qualities are missing; no much larger clone stands one base away. Graves' hyperthyroidism was defined as stable when no progression to ophthalmopathy occurred over 18 months of follow-up. The hyperthyroidism patients were between 18 and 65 years old and newly diagnosed, with a disease duration of less than 2 months. Any patient with an uncontrolled infection, another autoimmune disease, pregnancy or lactation was excluded. Clinical symptoms, serum thyroxine and TRAb, thyroid ultrasound, and orbital computed tomography formed the basis for the diagnoses. PBMCs were separated from 10 ml of fresh peripheral blood using Ficoll-Paque density gradient centrifugation. Total RNA was extracted with Trizol reagent, and quality was checked on an Agilent 2100 Bioanalyzer.

This chain is built from TRBV7-2 and TRBJ1-1, with the D segment identity uncertain. The sequencing input was blood. The receptor's source is a woman aged 25 to 39 with Graves' hyperthyroidism. The CDR3 in this case is CASSLDLEGAAEAFF. The nucleotides are TGTGCCAGCAGCTTAGACTTAGAGGGCGCGGCTGAAGCTTTCTTT.